Below, 17 T cell receptor beta chains from the same sample are listed, as sequenced in a study of early T cells in non-severe SARS-CoV-2 infection. In TCRdb, the 5' RACE reads were re-called with MiXCR into one record per CDR3 protein. Here the sample spans tens of thousands of distinct CDR3 sequences, just under 5% being singletons. Sequenced sample: whole blood. Receptors originate from an adult who was a healthcare worker with PCR-confirmed SARS-CoV-2 infection or an uninfected control (not recorded which).

Ten or more counts support this clonotype. The chain employs TRBV7-2 and TRBJ2-2; D gene ambiguous. In germline, CDR1 is SGHTA, CDR2 FQGNSA. The CDR3 has 17 residues. The V gene lost 1 base and the J gene lost 2 bases, with 14 bases spanning the gap. DNA of the CDR3: TGTGCCAGCAGCTTAGTCGTTGCAGTCTATAACACCGGGGAGCTGTTTTTT. It codes for CASSLVVAVYNTGELFF.

This clonotype was counted many times. This chain links TRBV7-2 with TRBJ1-5, with D perhaps matching TRBD1 (6 bases). V dropped 4 bases and J dropped 3 bases, with 10 bases sitting between them. The germline V gene encodes CDR1 SGHTA and CDR2 FQGNSA. The CDR3 is 14 amino acids. CDR3 residues: CASSSGAINQPQHF. The CDR3 region has the DNA TGTGCCAGCAGCTCAGGGGCCATCAATCAGCCCCAGCATTTT.

This clonotype was detected a few times. The V call is TRBV19, the J call TRBJ2-3; TRBD2 matches at 11 bases. CDR1 and CDR2 from the germline V gene are LNHDA and SQIVND (reference sequence). The J segment lost 6 bases and the V segment lost 7 bases, leaving 12 bases of the junction unmatched. CDR3 length: 16 residues. As DNA, the CDR3 is TGTGCCAGTACCCTGTCCCTAGCGGGAGGCTCGGATACGCAGTATTTT. Protein sequence: CASTLSLAGGSDTQYF.

This clonotype was counted a few times. The chain links TRBV7-8 to TRBJ2-7; D remains unclear. Trimming shortened V by 1 base and J by 0 bases, and 13 bases separated the two germline ends. The CDR3 contains 16 residues. The germline CDR1 and CDR2 sequences are SGHVS and FQNEAQ. The CDR3 loop is CASSLGRASLSYEQYF. The CDR3 coding sequence is TGTGCCAGCAGCTTAGGTAGGGCTAGTCTCTCCTACGAGCAGTACTTC.

This clonotype showed up just a few times. The rearrangement links TRBV7-8 to TRBJ1-4, with a weak D call TRBD1 (6 bases). V lost 0 bases to trimming and J lost 5 bases, with 10 bases between them. CDR3 size: 15 residues. Germline-derived CDR1 and CDR2 are SGHVS and FQNEAQ. Written as DNA, the CDR3 is TGTGCCAGCAGCTTAGCGAGGACAGAAAATGAAAAACTGTTTTTT. This codes for CASSLARTENEKLFF.

The rearrangement uses TRBV11-3 and TRBJ2-2; 7 nucleotides align to TRBD2. Per germline, CDR1 SGHNT and CDR2 YENEEA. V shed 8 bases and J 3 bases; nucleotides not matched to a gene: 0. The CDR3 is 12 amino acids. The CDR3: CASAGDTGELFF. The CDR3 nucleotides read TGTGCCAGCGCGGGGGACACCGGGGAGCTGTTTTTT. Drawing the rest from reference TRBV11-3 and TRBJ2-2, the complete variable domain is EAGVVQSPRYKIIEKKQPVAFWCNPISGHNTLYWYLQNLGQGPELLIRYENEEAVDDSQLPKDRFSAERLKGVDSTLKIQPAELGDSAVYLCASAGDTGELFFGEGSRLTVL.

The chain uses TRBV7-2 and TRBJ2-3, with a tentative D call TRBD2 (5 bases). This CDR3 contains 14 residues. Trimming shortened V by 1 base and J by 6 bases, and 11 bases separated the two germline ends. Germline V lookup: CDR1 SGHTA, CDR2 FQGNSA. The CDR3 reads CASSLGMDFDTQYF. The CDR3, as DNA: TGTGCCAGCAGCTTAGGGATGGACTTTGATACGCAGTATTTT. The complete variable domain, with remaining parts taken from reference TRBV7-2 and TRBJ2-3, reads GAGVSQSPSNKVTEKGKDVELRCDPISGHTALYWYRQSLGQGLEFLIYFQGNSAPDKSGLPSDRFSAERTGGSVSTLTIQRTQQEDSAVYLCASSLGMDFDTQYFGPGTRLTVL.

Ten or more counts support this clonotype. The chain uses TRBV2 and TRBJ1-5; a weak D match, TRBD1 (6 bases). CDR1 and CDR2 from the germline V gene are SNHLY and FYNNEI. This CDR3 comprises 13 residues. With 5 bases removed from V and 5 bases from J, the gap between germline ends came to 10 bases. DNA for the CDR3: TGTGCCAGCAGTTTACAGGGCTATCAGCCCCAGCATTTT. Amino acid sequence: CASSLQGYQPQHF.

As DNA, the CDR3 is TGTGCCACCAGTGGACCCATGACCGATCCCTATGGCTACACCTTC. Its protein product is CATSGPMTDPYGYTF. This sequence joins TRBV24-1 and TRBJ1-2; D remains unclear. V was clipped by 5 bases and J by 4 bases, with 16 bases between them. The CDR3 is made up of 15 amino acids. CDR1 is KGHDR and CDR2 is SFDVKD in the germline V gene.

This clonotype came up many times. The chain uses TRBV6-1 and TRBJ2-7; tentatively, D is TRBD1 (5 bases). Germline CDR1 MNHNS, CDR2 SASEGT. The CDR3 contains 12 residues. Trimming stripped 10 bases from V and 3 bases from J, with 13 bases between. In nucleotides, the CDR3 is TGTGCCACACTGGACACAAACTACGAGCAGTACTTC. It yields the protein CATLDTNYEQYF.

V gene TRBV3-1 combines with J gene TRBJ1-2; 10 positions match TRBD1. The CDR3 runs to 12 residues. With 7 bases clipped from V and 6 bases from J, the junction kept 2 bases outside the gene matches. Germline assignment: CDR1 LGHDT and CDR2 YNNKEL (reference sequence). The DNA for the CDR3 is TGTGCCAGCAACGGACAGGGGGATGGCTACACCTTC. It translates to CASNGQGDGYTF.

The genes are TRBV7-9 and TRBJ2-7; D ambiguous. This CDR3 is 14 amino acids long. Germline values: CDR1 SEHNR, CDR2 FQNEAQ (reference sequence). Trimming cost V 2 bases and J 4 bases, with 12 bases left between them. The chain's CDR3 is CASSLFPGLYEQYF. In DNA, the CDR3 is TGTGCCAGCAGCTTATTCCCAGGCCTGTACGAGCAGTACTTC. The full variable domain, in which reference TRBV7-9 and TRBJ2-7 provide the parts outside the CDR3, is DTGVSQNPRHKITKRGQNVTFRCDPISEHNRLYWYRQTLGQGPEFLTYFQNEAQLEKSRLLSDRFSAERPKGSFSTLEIQRTEQGDSAMYLCASSLFPGLYEQYFGPGTRLTVT.

The genes are TRBV13 and TRBJ2-7, with D hard to call. Trimming removed 1 base at V and 2 bases at J, with 9 bases between. The germline V gene has CDR1 PRHDT and CDR2 FYEKMQ (reference sequence). The CDR3 length is 14 residues. CDR3 nucleotide sequence: TGTGCCAGCAGCTTAGCTGGCCCAGCCTACGAGCAGTACTTC. Translation gives CASSLAGPAYEQYF.

This clonotype was seen repeatedly, ten times or more. The gene calls are TRBV28 and TRBJ2-2, with D perhaps assigned TRBD1 or TRBD2 (5 bases each). The V gene's germline CDR1 is MDHEN and CDR2 SYDVKM. V was cut by 5 bases and J by 6 bases, with 13 bases left in between. The CDR3 extends over 14 amino acids. The CDR3 nucleotides are TGTGCCAGCAGTGGGACCCTGGAGTCCGGGGAGCTGTTTTTT. Translating it yields CASSGTLESGELFF.

The gene calls are TRBV27 and TRBJ2-1; D remains ambiguous. The CDR3 totals 15 residues. Germline V gene lookup returns CDR1 MNHEY and CDR2 SMNVEV (reference sequence). V lost 0 bases to trimming and J lost 9 bases, with 15 bases between them. The CDR3 is CASSLSSVWAVEQFF. CDR3 DNA sequence: TGTGCCAGCAGTTTATCCTCTGTCTGGGCGGTTGAGCAGTTCTTC.

The sample holds many counts of this clonotype. The V and J genes are TRBV3-1 and TRBJ2-5, with D unclear. The V gene's germline CDR1 is LGHDT and CDR2 YNNKEL (reference sequence). With 0 bases removed from V and 1 base from J, the gap between germline ends came to 9 bases. The CDR3 extends over 15 amino acids. For the CDR3, the DNA is TGTGCCAGCAGCCAAGATCCCAGGATCCAAGAGACCCAGTACTTC. It encodes CASSQDPRIQETQYF.

This clonotype was seen a handful of times. The chain is built from TRBV7-6 and TRBJ2-7, with TRBD2 identical over 7 bases. V lost 5 bases and J lost 6; bases outside the gene matches: 10. The CDR3 has 14 residues. The V gene's germline CDR1 is SGHVS and CDR2 FNYEAQ. CDR3 sequence (DNA): TGTGCCAGCAGCCGTGAGGGGAGGGGCGGCGAGCAGTACTTC. Encoded protein: CASSREGRGGEQYF.